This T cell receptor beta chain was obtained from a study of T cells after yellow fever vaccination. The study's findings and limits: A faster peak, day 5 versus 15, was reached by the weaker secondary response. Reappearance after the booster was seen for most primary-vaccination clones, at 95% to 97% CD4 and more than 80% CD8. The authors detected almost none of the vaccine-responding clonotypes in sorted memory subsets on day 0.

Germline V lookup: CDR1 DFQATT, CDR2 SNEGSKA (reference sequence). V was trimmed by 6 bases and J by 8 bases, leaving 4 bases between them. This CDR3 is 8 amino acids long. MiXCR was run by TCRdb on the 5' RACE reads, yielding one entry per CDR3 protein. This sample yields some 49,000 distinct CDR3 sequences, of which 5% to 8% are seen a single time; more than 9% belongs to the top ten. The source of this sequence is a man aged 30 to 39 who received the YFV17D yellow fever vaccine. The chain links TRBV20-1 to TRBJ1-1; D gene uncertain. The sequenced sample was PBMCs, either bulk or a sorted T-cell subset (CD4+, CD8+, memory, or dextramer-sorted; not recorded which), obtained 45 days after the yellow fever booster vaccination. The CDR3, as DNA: TGCAGTGCCAGGGAAGCTTTCTTT. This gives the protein CSAREAFF.